The clone carrying this TCR beta chain was detected many times. This entry comes from a study of breast tumors, draining lymph nodes, adjacent tissues. Breast cancer patients provided tissue from their axillary draining lymph nodes. TCRdb passed the multiplex PCR reads through MiXCR, listing each CDR3 protein once. The table lists around 100,000 distinct CDR3 sequences, around 21% of them singletons. The CDR3 is made up of 16 amino acids. Deletions cut 2 bases from V and 2 bases from J, with 13 bases between. Germline CDR1 reads SGHRS; CDR2 reads YFSETQ. V and J are TRBV5-1 and TRBJ2-2; D gene unclear. The sequenced sample consisted of axillary lymph node tissue. This receptor was taken from a female donor with breast cancer. Some clones in this sample may be carry-over from other donors' samples. The CDR3 coding sequence is TGCGCCAGCAGCTTCTATTCCCGCTCAAACACCGGGGAGCTGTTTTTT. It is translated as CASSFYSRSNTGELFF.